The 19 T cell receptor beta chains below all came from one sample that was sequenced in a study of T-cell reconstitution after alpha-beta-depleted transplantation in children. It was with unique molecular identifiers that the TCRbeta library was prepared. MiXCR, run by TCRdb on the PCR reads, gives a single entry per CDR3 protein. This table holds 500,000 or so distinct CDR3 sequences, approximately 30% found once. This specimen was PBMCs from the stem cell graft donor, taken from the stem cell graft. These receptor sequences come from a human donor who donated a stem cell graft to a child with aplastic anemia.

The gene calls are TRBV9 and TRBJ1-1; D not resolved. Per the germline V gene, CDR1 is SGDLS and CDR2 is YYNGEE. V lost 0 bases to trimming and J lost 0 bases, with 3 bases between them. The CDR3 length is 13 residues. The CDR3 DNA follows: TGTGCCAGCAGCGTAGATGTGAACACTGAAGCTTTCTTT. This codes for CASSVDVNTEAFF.

The table lists this clonotype with a few counts. The chain employs TRBV25-1 and TRBJ2-3, with 10 bases identical to TRBD2. Germline loops: CDR1 MGHDK, CDR2 SYGVNS. V dropped 6 bases and J dropped 5; count of bases not matched to a gene: 11. CDR3 length: 16 residues. CDR3 bases: TGTGCCAGCAGCCCCGGAACTAGCGGGGCCGTAGATACGCAGTATTTT. It specifies CASSPGTSGAVDTQYF.

The table lists this clonotype with a few counts. V gene TRBV20-1 combines with J gene TRBJ1-2; D unresolved. Germline V lookup: CDR1 DFQATT, CDR2 SNEGSKA (reference sequence). The CDR3 sequence is 10 residues long. V lost 3 bases and J 6 bases, leaving 5 bases between the germline ends. The CDR3 sequence is CSARDHGYTF. For the CDR3, the DNA is TGCAGTGCTAGGGACCATGGCTACACCTTC.

The chain combines TRBV18 with TRBJ1-5; D unresolved. The CDR3 is made up of 17 amino acids. Trimming shortened V by 3 bases and J by 0 bases, and 15 bases separated the two germline ends. Germline values: CDR1 KGHSH, CDR2 LQKENI. CDR3 coding DNA: TGTGCCAGCTCACCGACAACCGGCCGCGGTAGCAATCAGCCCCAGCATTTT. This sequence encodes CASSPTTGRGSNQPQHF. Full variable domain (missing parts from reference TRBV18 and TRBJ1-5): NAGVMQNPRHLVRRRGQEARLRCSPMKGHSHVYWYRQLPEEGLKFMVYLQKENIIDESGMPKERFSAEFPKEGPSILRIQQVVRGDSAAYFCASSPTTGRGSNQPQHFGDGTRLSIL.

The chain employs TRBV9 and TRBJ2-7; 7 nucleotides agree with TRBD2. The germline CDR1 and CDR2 sequences are SGDLS and YYNGEE. This CDR3 has 14 residues. The V segment lost 2 bases and the J segment 5 bases; nucleotides outside the gene matches: 7. CDR3 protein: CASSVCGRYDEQYV. The DNA of the CDR3 is TGTGCCAGCAGCGTTTGCGGGAGATACGACGAGCAGTACGTC.

This clonotype was detected only a few times. The chain has TRBV12-3 or TRBV12-4 and TRBJ2-5; a weak D match, TRBD2 (5 bases). Trimming cost V 6 bases and J 1 base, with 12 bases left between them. The CDR3 consists of 14 residues. The CDR3 here is CASRLGLGQETQYF. The DNA of the CDR3 is TGTGCCAGCAGACTCGGACTGGGCCAAGAGACCCAGTACTTC.

V usage is TRBV4-3 and J usage is TRBJ2-1; 10 bases match TRBD2. Per the germline V gene, CDR1 is LGHNA and CDR2 is YSLEER. V shed 4 bases, J shed 3 bases, and the junction held 3 bases outside the gene matches. The CDR3 length is 15 residues. The CDR3 DNA follows: TGCGCCAGCAGCCCGATAGCGGGAGGCTACAATGAGCAGTTCTTC. Translated, it gives CASSPIAGGYNEQFF.

V gene TRBV7-2 combines with J gene TRBJ2-7, with 8 bases lining up with TRBD1. The CDR3 length is 14 residues. The V gene's germline CDR1 is SGHTA and CDR2 FQGNSA. After removal of 4 bases from V and 3 bases from J, the junction contained 5 bases not matched to a gene. The CDR3 sequence is CASSSIGQGYEQYF. The CDR3 DNA reads as TGTGCCAGCAGCTCCATAGGACAGGGCTACGAGCAGTACTTC.

The sample holds a few counts of this clonotype. The chain is built from TRBV20-1 and TRBJ1-1; D unresolved. The CDR3 is 14 residues long. V lost 0 bases and J lost 0, with 8 bases in between. Germline CDR1 reads DFQATT; CDR2 reads SNEGSKA (reference sequence). CDR3: CSARDLAVNTEAFF. The CDR3 DNA reads TGCAGTGCTAGAGATTTGGCAGTGAACACTGAAGCTTTCTTT.

This sequence joins TRBV7-9 and TRBJ2-5; TRBD2 matches at 7 bases. The CDR3 extends over 16 amino acids. Looked up from germline, CDR1 is SEHNR and CDR2 is FQNEAQ (reference sequence). Germline trimming cut 0 bases from V and 0 bases from J; bases unmatched to any gene: 4. CDR3 nucleotides: TGTGCCAGCAGCTTAGCCCTAACTAGCGACCAAGAGACCCAGTACTTC. This encodes CASSLALTSDQETQYF.

This clonotype was found a few times. The chain is built from TRBV7-2 and TRBJ2-1; 14 bases agree with TRBD2. With 5 bases clipped from V and 5 bases from J, the junction kept 8 bases outside the gene matches. The CDR3 has 17 amino acids. Germline CDR1 reads SGHTA; CDR2 reads FQGNSA. CDR3 region: CASSQRLAGGPHNEQFF. The CDR3 DNA follows: TGTGCCAGCAGCCAAAGACTAGCGGGAGGGCCCCACAATGAGCAGTTCTTC.

V usage is TRBV20-1 and J usage is TRBJ1-5, with D maybe TRBD1 (5 bases). Germline V CDR1 and CDR2: DFQATT, SNEGSKA (reference sequence). The CDR3 runs 14 residues. With 1 base removed from V and 3 bases from J, the gap between germline ends came to 10 bases. The CDR3 here is CSARGQGNNQPQHF. The CDR3 coding sequence is TGCAGTGCTAGAGGGCAGGGAAACAATCAGCCCCAGCATTTT.

This clonotype has a count of ten or more. The J gene is TRBJ2-2, the V gene TRBV24-1; 7 positions match TRBD2. The germline CDR1 and CDR2 sequences are KGHDR and SFDVKD. CDR3 length equals 15 residues. Losses at the gene ends were 6 bases for V and 0 bases for J; bases not matched to a gene: 3. The CDR3: CATSRAGANTGELFF. DNA for the CDR3: TGTGCCACCAGTAGGGCGGGAGCGAACACCGGGGAGCTGTTTTTT.

This chain uses TRBV7-2 with TRBJ2-3; possibly TRBD1 for D (5 bases). CDR3 length: 14 amino acids. V lost 6 bases and J lost 2, with 12 bases in between. Per germline, CDR1 SGHTA and CDR2 FQGNSA. CDR3 sequence (DNA): TGTGCCAGCAGACCAGGGATAGCCACAGATACGCAGTATTTT. Its protein is CASRPGIATDTQYF.

The chain is built from TRBV6-5 and TRBJ1-4; 7 nucleotides line up with TRBD1. Germline values: CDR1 MNHEY, CDR2 SVGAGI. The CDR3 runs 15 residues. The V segment lost 0 bases and the J segment 5 bases; nucleotides outside the gene matches: 3. CDR3 loop: CASSYSGQRNEKLFF. The CDR3 DNA follows: TGTGCCAGCAGTTACTCGGGACAGCGCAATGAAAAACTGTTTTTT.

This clonotype was seen only a few times. The rearrangement joins TRBV6-5 to TRBJ2-7; D perhaps matches TRBD1 (5 bases). Trimming took 8 bases from V and 4 from J, leaving 18 bases between them. This CDR3 contains 14 residues. Germline CDR1 is MNHEY and CDR2 is SVGAGI. CDR3 bases: TGTGCCAGCCGCCCCGTGGGGCGAATATACGAGCAGTACTTC. Translated, it gives CASRPVGRIYEQYF.

This sequence joins TRBV6-1 and TRBJ2-1; 14 bases align to TRBD2. V gave up 6 bases and J gave up 9 bases; unmatched junction bases: 7. The CDR3 covers 15 residues. Germline V gene sequence: CDR1 MNHNS, CDR2 SASEGT. CDR3 loop: CASRAGLAGGPEQFF. The CDR3, as DNA: TGTGCCAGCAGGGCCGGACTAGCGGGAGGCCCTGAGCAGTTCTTC.

This clonotype was detected only a few times. This chain links TRBV20-1 with TRBJ2-5; D remains unclear. The CDR3 runs to 13 residues. Germline lookup yields CDR1 DFQATT and CDR2 SNEGSKA (reference sequence). The ends were cut back, 1 base at V and 3 bases at J, with 9 bases in the middle. CDR3: CSARVGSEETQYF. As DNA, the CDR3 is TGCAGTGCTAGAGTGGGCTCTGAAGAGACCCAGTACTTC.

The chain is built from TRBV7-9 and TRBJ2-5; no reliable D call. CDR1 SEHNR and CDR2 FQNEAQ come from the germline V gene (reference sequence). This CDR3 spans 15 amino acids. V dropped 2 bases and J dropped 0 bases, with 10 bases sitting between them. CDR3 loop: CASSLTNINQETQYF. The CDR3 DNA sequence: TGTGCCAGCAGCTTAACCAACATAAACCAAGAGACCCAGTACTTC.